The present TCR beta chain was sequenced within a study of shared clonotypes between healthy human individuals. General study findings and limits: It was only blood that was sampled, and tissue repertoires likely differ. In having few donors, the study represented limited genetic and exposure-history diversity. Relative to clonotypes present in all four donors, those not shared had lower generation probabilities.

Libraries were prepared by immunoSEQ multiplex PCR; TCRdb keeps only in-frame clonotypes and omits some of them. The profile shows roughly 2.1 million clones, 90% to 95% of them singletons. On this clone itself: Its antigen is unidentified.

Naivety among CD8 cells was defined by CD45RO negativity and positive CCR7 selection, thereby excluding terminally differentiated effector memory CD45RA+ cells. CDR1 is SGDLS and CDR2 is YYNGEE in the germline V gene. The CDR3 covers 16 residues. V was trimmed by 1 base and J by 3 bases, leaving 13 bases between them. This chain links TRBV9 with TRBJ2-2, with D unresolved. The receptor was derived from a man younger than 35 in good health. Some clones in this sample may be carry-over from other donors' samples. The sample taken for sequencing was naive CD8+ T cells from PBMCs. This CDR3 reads CASSVRVADDTGELFF. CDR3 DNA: TGTGCCAGCAGCGTACGTGTCGCAGACGACACCGGGGAGCTGTTTTTT.